Sequencing of this T cell receptor (beta chain) was carried out in a study of response to subunit inactivated influenza vaccine. Study outcomes and limitations: It was the authors' suggestion that each seasonal influenza vaccination recruits few new T cells.

This CDR3 comprises 17 residues. CDR1 and CDR2 from the germline V gene are LGHNA and YSLEER. V was shortened by 4 bases and J by 5 bases, with 20 bases between the two germline ends. TCRdb ran MiXCR on the RT-PCR reads and lists one entry per CDR3 protein. This sample yields 200,000 to 300,000 distinct CDR3 sequences, of which less than 15% are seen a single time; approximately 7.8% belongs to the top ten. This clonotype came up many times. The antigen remains undetermined. The chain employs TRBV4-3 and TRBJ2-2; tentative D call: TRBD1 (10 bases). This specimen consisted of non-naive T cells sorted from PBMCs, obtained less than 15 days before vaccination. The sequence derives from a man between 45 and 60 years old who received an inactivated influenza vaccine. The CDR3 DNA follows: TGCGCCAGCAGCCGACTAGCGGACAGGGGGTATACCGGGGAGCTGTTTTTT. As protein: CASSRLADRGYTGELFF.